These 18 T cell receptor beta chains were sequenced from one sample in a study of blood T cell repertoires in COVID-19. TCRdb's table, derived via immunoSEQ multiplex PCR, lists solely in-frame clones and lacks some. Altogether 140,000 to 150,000 clones are present, about 82% being singletons, with the ten largest covering roughly 2.9%. Material for sequencing was peripheral blood. The origin of the receptors is a woman between 40 and 55 years old with active or convalescent COVID-19.

The gene calls are TRBV5-1 and TRBJ2-5; 8 bases match TRBD2. This CDR3 contains 16 residues. J lost 4 bases, V lost 3 bases, and 11 bases had no gene match. CDR1 is SGHRS and CDR2 is YFSETQ in the germline V gene. The CDR3, as DNA: TGCGCCAGCAGCTCCTGGACCGCCCGGGGGGGAGAGACCCAGTACTTC. Translated: CASSSWTARGGETQYF.

This sequence joins TRBV6-2 or TRBV6-3 and TRBJ2-3; TRBD2 aligns across 10 bases. Per the germline V gene, CDR1 is MNHEY and CDR2 is SVGEGT. The junction had 5 bases not matched to a gene; V was cut back by 5 bases and J by 0 bases. The CDR3 runs 16 residues. The CDR3 DNA reads as TGTGCCAGCAGTCCCGGGACTAGCGTTAGCACAGATACGCAGTATTTT. Protein sequence: CASSPGTSVSTDTQYF.

This chain joins TRBV6-1 and TRBJ2-3; D is perhaps TRBD1 (7 bases). The ends were cut back, 1 base at V and 5 bases at J, with 16 bases in the middle. This CDR3 is 16 amino acids long. Germline V gene sequence: CDR1 MNHNS, CDR2 SASEGT. The DNA of the CDR3 is TGTGCCAGCAGTGAAGTAGGAGGGGGCGTTCGAGATACGCAGTATTTT. It translates to CASSEVGGGVRDTQYF.

The chain uses TRBV27 and TRBJ1-4; D is perhaps TRBD1 (6 bases). The CDR3 runs 14 residues. V was pared by 6 bases and J by 7 bases, with 15 bases between. Germline CDR1 reads MNHEY; CDR2 reads SMNVEV (reference sequence). This CDR3 is CASSFRGSGEKLFF. Written as DNA, the CDR3 is TGTGCCAGCAGCTTCAGGGGAAGCGGTGAAAAACTGTTTTTT.

The rearrangement links TRBV5-1 to TRBJ1-6; D gene unclear. This CDR3 has 17 residues. Between the trimmed V and J ends, which lost 0 bases and 0 bases, there was a span of 10 bases. Germline V gene data show CDR1 as SGHRS and CDR2 as YFSETQ. CDR3 in DNA: TGCGCCAGCAGCTTGGAGGGCGGGAGCTCCTATAATTCACCCCTCCACTTT. Amino acids: CASSLEGGSSYNSPLHF.

The rearrangement uses TRBV7-2 and TRBJ1-5; 10 nucleotides match TRBD1. This CDR3 has 16 amino acids. With V trimmed by 4 bases and J by 7 bases, 10 bases remained unmatched. Germline V gives CDR1 SGHTA, CDR2 FQGNSA. DNA of the CDR3: TGTGCCAGCAGCTCCAGGGGGACAGGGGTAGGGCAGCCCCAGCATTTT. Translated: CASSSRGTGVGQPQHF.

This clone was seen more than once but under ten times. This sequence joins TRBV27 and TRBJ1-4, with 8 bases identical to TRBD1. CDR3 length: 16 residues. V lost 3 bases, J lost 4 bases, and 7 bases stayed unmatched. CDR1 MNHEY and CDR2 SMNVEV come from the germline V gene (reference sequence). The CDR3 protein is CASSFFRQGSNEKLFF. CDR3 nucleotides: TGTGCCAGCAGTTTCTTTCGACAGGGGAGTAATGAAAAACTGTTTTTT. The entire variable domain, with the rest obtained from reference TRBV27 and TRBJ1-4, is as follows: EAQVTQNPRYLITVTGKKLTVTCSQNMNHEYMSWYRQDPGLGLRQIYYSMNVEVTDKGDVPEGYKVSRKEKRNFPLILESPSPNQTSLYFCASSFFRQGSNEKLFFGSGTQLSVL.

The CDR3 nucleotides read TGTGCCAGCAGCCAGATGAAGAAGCTAGCGGGGCTCACAGATACGCAGTATTTT. Translation: CASSQMKKLAGLTDTQYF. The chain links TRBV4-2 to TRBJ2-3; 9 nucleotides align to TRBD2. This CDR3 has 18 residues. J lost 2 bases, V lost 3 bases, and 12 bases had no gene match. CDR1 is LGHNA and CDR2 is YNFKEQ in the germline V gene.

The chain links TRBV11-2 to TRBJ2-7; D is unresolved. Germline CDR1 SGHAT, CDR2 FQNNGV. V lost 0 bases and J 2 bases, leaving 8 bases between the germline ends. This CDR3 region has 14 residues. This CDR3 reads CASSLEPVAYEQYF. Written as DNA, the CDR3 is TGTGCCAGCAGCTTAGAACCAGTCGCCTACGAGCAGTACTTC.

The chain combines TRBV9 with TRBJ1-1, with D possibly being TRBD1 (6 bases). Germline V gene sequence: CDR1 SGDLS, CDR2 YYNGEE. The CDR3 totals 16 residues. The V end was cut by 3 bases, the J end by 1 base, with 16 bases between. This CDR3 is CASSALGQLWNTEAFF. DNA for the CDR3: TGTGCCAGCAGCGCCCTTGGACAGCTGTGGAACACTGAAGCTTTCTTT.

This clone has only one observation. The V and J genes are TRBV29-1 and TRBJ2-7; 8 bases are a match to TRBD2. CDR1 and CDR2 from the germline V gene are SQVTM and ANQGSEA. This CDR3 has 13 amino acids. The J segment lost 6 bases and the V segment lost 4 bases, leaving 8 bases of the junction unmatched. CDR3 nucleotides: TGCAGCGTTGGGGTTAGCGGGACCTCCGAGCAGTACTTC. This codes for CSVGVSGTSEQYF.

The chain uses TRBV7-2 and TRBJ1-2; 10 nucleotides agree with TRBD1. CDR1 and CDR2 (germline): SGHTA, FQGNSA. Trimming cost V 5 bases and J 5 bases; bases outside gene matches: 8. The CDR3 loop spans 15 amino acids. Here the CDR3 DNA reads TGTGCCAGCAGCCCCTCGACAGGGGGCAGTTATGGCTACACCTTC. Residues: CASSPSTGGSYGYTF.

The V gene is TRBV19, the J gene TRBJ2-3; 9 nucleotides line up with TRBD1. The CDR3 spans 14 residues. Unmatched junction bases numbered 6, after V lost 6 bases and J lost 5 bases. Per germline, CDR1 LNHDA and CDR2 SQIVND (reference sequence). The CDR3 here is CASRKQGALDTQYF. CDR3 in DNA: TGTGCCAGTAGGAAACAGGGGGCTTTAGATACGCAGTATTTT.

The chain combines TRBV27 with TRBJ2-3, with 8 nucleotides matching TRBD2. The CDR3 has 16 amino acids. V lost 3 bases to trimming and J lost 7 bases; unmatched junction nucleotides: 12. CDR1 MNHEY and CDR2 SMNVEV come from the germline V gene (reference sequence). The CDR3 DNA sequence: TGTGCCAGCAGTTTCTTCGGGAGGGCCCTTAGAAATACGCAGTATTTT. Translation gives CASSFFGRALRNTQYF.

The gene calls are TRBV20-1 and TRBJ1-2; D not resolved. The germline CDR1 and CDR2 sequences are DFQATT and SNEGSKA (reference sequence). There are 13 residues in the CDR3. V was shortened by 3 bases and J by 2 bases, with 10 bases between the two germline ends. The CDR3, as DNA: TGCAGTGCTAGTGCGTCCAGGAACTATGGCTACACCTTC. Translated, it gives CSASASRNYGYTF.

The rearrangement uses TRBV5-6 and TRBJ1-1; a weak D match, TRBD1 (6 bases). There are 17 residues in the CDR3. Trimming removed 2 bases at V and 1 base at J, with 18 bases between. CDR1 and CDR2 (germline): SGHDT, YYEEEE. This CDR3 is CASSFMGFAGANTEAFF. DNA of the CDR3: TGTGCCAGCAGCTTTATGGGATTTGCAGGGGCGAACACTGAAGCTTTCTTT.

The chain links TRBV6-2 or TRBV6-3 to TRBJ1-5, with no clear D. CDR1 and CDR2 from the germline V gene are MNHEY and SVGEGT. V gave up 0 bases and J gave up 5 bases, with 8 bases separating them. The CDR3 is made up of 14 amino acids. CDR3 loop: CASSYSVVHQPQHF. The CDR3 DNA sequence: TGTGCCAGCAGTTACTCGGTAGTCCATCAGCCCCAGCATTTT.

For the CDR3, the DNA is TGTGCCAGCAGCCAAGATGGGCCGTATAGCAATCAGCCCCAGCATTTT. Its protein is CASSQDGPYSNQPQHF. The chain recombines TRBV3-1 (or the pseudogene TRBV3-2) with TRBJ1-5; no reliable D call. Germline loops: CDR1 LGHDT, CDR2 YNNKEL (reference sequence). This CDR3 has 16 residues. V was pared by 0 bases and J by 0 bases, with 9 bases between.